This passage covers 2 T cell receptor beta chains from one sample sequenced in a study of cytomegalovirus exposure and HLA in healthy donors. A multiplex PCR was run with 60 Vbeta primers and 13 Jbeta primers. TCRdb's table, derived via immunoSEQ multiplex PCR, lists solely in-frame clones and lacks some. The repertoire holds about 140,000 clones, with roughly 80% as singletons. Sequenced material: PBMCs. The source is a female donor in good health and CMV-seronegative.

The sample holds one count of this clone. The chain uses TRBV27 and TRBJ1-5, with 10 positions matching TRBD1. The CDR3 spans 17 residues. V shed 7 bases and J 3 bases; nucleotides not matched to a gene: 12. Germline V lookup: CDR1 MNHEY, CDR2 SMNVEV (reference sequence). CDR3 protein: CASIALGQGIFNQPQHF. In nucleotides, the CDR3 is TGTGCCAGCATTGCTTTGGGACAGGGGATTTTCAATCAGCCCCAGCATTTT.

The rearrangement joins TRBV28 to TRBJ1-1; D remains unclear. The CDR3 contains 13 residues. CDR1 is MDHEN, CDR2 SYDVKM, per germline. The V gene lost 3 bases and the J gene lost 5 bases, with 10 bases spanning the gap. The CDR3 DNA reads TGTGCCAGCAGTTTTAAACCGGGAACTGAAGCTTTCTTT. Translation gives CASSFKPGTEAFF.